The sequence of this TCR beta chain was determined in a study of cytotoxic CD8 clonotypes in ibrutinib-treated CLL. Study-level findings and limits: At ibrutinib response, clonality increased, and at progression it declined back toward baseline. Public clonotypes were uncommon and contracted or stayed stable on treatment.

The CDR3 sequence is 14 residues long. Trimming removed 4 bases at V and 7 bases at J, with 20 bases between. CDR1 GTSNPN and CDR2 SVGIG come from the germline V gene (reference sequence). Profiling relied on immunoSEQ multiplex PCR, and the TCRdb table lists in-frame clones only, not all of them. The repertoire holds approximately 100,000 clones, with under 70% as singletons. In this sample, this clone turned up a few times. The antigen remains undetermined. The input for sequencing was PBMCs, taken after 24 months of ibrutinib treatment. This receptor was identified in a human donor with chronic lymphocytic leukemia. The rearrangement links TRBV30 to TRBJ2-7, with a possible D match to TRBD2 (6 bases). The CDR3 region is CAWMRDSKSGEQYF. DNA for the CDR3: TGTGCCTGGATGAGGGACTCAAAGTCTGGTGAGCAGTACTTC. Using reference TRBV30 and TRBJ2-7 for the parts outside the CDR3, the full variable domain is SQTIHQWPATLVQPVGSPLSLECTVEGTSNPNLYWYRQAAGRGLQLLFYSVGIGQISSEVPQNLSASRPQDRQFILSSKKLLLSDSGFYLCAWMRDSKSGEQYFGPGTRLTVT.